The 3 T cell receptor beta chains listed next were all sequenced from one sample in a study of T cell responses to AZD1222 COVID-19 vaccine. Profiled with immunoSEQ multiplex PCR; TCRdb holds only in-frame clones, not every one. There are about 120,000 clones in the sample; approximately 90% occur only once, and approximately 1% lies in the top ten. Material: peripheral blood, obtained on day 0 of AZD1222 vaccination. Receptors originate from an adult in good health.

CDR3 protein: CASSESRGPSNYGYTF. CDR3 DNA sequence: TGTGCCAGCTCCGAGAGCCGGGGGCCTTCTAACTATGGCTACACCTTC. V and J are TRBV18 and TRBJ1-2; possibly TRBD1 for D (6 bases). The CDR3 contains 16 residues. Trimming pared 6 bases from V and 0 bases from J, leaving 17 bases between. The germline V gene has CDR1 KGHSH and CDR2 LQKENI.

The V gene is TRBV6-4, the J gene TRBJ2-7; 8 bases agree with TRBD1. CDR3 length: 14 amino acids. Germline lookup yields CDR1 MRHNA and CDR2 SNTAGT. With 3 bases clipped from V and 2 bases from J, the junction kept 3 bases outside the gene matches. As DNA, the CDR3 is TGTGCCAGCAGTGAGAGACAGGGGCCCTACGAGCAGTACTTC. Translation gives CASSERQGPYEQYF.

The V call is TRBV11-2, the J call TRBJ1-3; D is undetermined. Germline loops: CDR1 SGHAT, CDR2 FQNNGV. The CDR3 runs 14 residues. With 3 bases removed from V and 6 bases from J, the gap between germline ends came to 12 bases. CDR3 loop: CASSLRSLANTIYF. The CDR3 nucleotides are TGTGCCAGCAGCTTGCGTTCTCTGGCAAACACCATATATTTT.